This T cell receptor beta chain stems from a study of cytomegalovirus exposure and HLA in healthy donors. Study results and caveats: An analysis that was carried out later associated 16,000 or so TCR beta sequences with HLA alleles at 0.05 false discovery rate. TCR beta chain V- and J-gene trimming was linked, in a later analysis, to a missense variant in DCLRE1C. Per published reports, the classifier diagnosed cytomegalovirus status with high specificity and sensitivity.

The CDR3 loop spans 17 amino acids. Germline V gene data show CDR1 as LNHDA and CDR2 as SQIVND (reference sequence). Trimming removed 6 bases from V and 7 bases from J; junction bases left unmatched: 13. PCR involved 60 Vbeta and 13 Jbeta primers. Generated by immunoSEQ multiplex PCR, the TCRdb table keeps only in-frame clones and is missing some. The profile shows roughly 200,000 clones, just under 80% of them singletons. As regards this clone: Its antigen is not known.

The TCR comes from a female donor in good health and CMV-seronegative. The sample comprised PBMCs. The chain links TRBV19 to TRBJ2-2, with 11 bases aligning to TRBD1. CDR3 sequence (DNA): TGTGCCAGTAGGTACCCCCGGGACAGGGGGATGAACGGGGAGCTGTTTTTT. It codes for CASRYPRDRGMNGELFF.